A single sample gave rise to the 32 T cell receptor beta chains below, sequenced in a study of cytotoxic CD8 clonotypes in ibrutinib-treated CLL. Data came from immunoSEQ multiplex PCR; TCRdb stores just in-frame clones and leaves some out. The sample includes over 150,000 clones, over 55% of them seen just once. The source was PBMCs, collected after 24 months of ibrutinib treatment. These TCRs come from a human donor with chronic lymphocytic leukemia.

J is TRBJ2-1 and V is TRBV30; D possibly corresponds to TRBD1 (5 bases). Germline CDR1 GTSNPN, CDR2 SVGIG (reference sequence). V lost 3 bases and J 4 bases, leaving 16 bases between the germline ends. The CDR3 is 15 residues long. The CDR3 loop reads CAWRMGPAPYNEQFF. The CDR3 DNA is TGTGCCTGGAGGATGGGGCCAGCCCCTTACAATGAGCAGTTCTTC. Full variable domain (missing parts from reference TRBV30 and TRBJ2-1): SQTIHQWPATLVQPVGSPLSLECTVEGTSNPNLYWYRQAAGRGLQLLFYSVGIGQISSEVPQNLSASRPQDRQFILSSKKLLLSDSGFYLCAWRMGPAPYNEQFFGPGTRLTVL.

The CDR3 coding sequence is TGTGCCAGCACGGGGAGGGGTAACTATGGCTACACCTTC. This translates into CASTGRGNYGYTF. This chain joins TRBV28 and TRBJ1-2, with a possible D match to TRBD1 (5 bases). The ends were cut back, 7 bases at V and 1 base at J, with 10 bases in the middle. CDR3 length: 13 residues. Per the germline V gene, CDR1 is MDHEN and CDR2 is SYDVKM.

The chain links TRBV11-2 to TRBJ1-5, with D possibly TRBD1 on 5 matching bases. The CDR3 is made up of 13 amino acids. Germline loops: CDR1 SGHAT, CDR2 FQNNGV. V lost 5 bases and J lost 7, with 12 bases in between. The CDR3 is CASSPPGGQPQHF. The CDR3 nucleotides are TGTGCCAGCAGCCCCCCCGGGGGACAGCCCCAGCATTTT. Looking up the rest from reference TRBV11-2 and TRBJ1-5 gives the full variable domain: EAGVAQSPRYKIIEKRQSVAFWCNPISGHATLYWYQQILGQGPKLLIQFQNNGVVDDSQLPKDRFSAERLKGVDSTLKIQPAKLEDSAVYLCASSPPGGQPQHFGDGTRLSIL.

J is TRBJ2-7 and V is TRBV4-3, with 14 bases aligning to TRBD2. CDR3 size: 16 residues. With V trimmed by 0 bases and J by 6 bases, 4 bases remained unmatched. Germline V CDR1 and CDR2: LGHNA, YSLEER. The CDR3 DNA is TGCGCCAGCAGCCAAGAATGGGGACTAGCGGGAGTCGAGCAGTACTTC. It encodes CASSQEWGLAGVEQYF.

CDR3 DNA: TGTGCCAGCAGCCCCGTTCCTGGGGGCCACGAGCAGTACTTC. Translated: CASSPVPGGHEQYF. The chain couples TRBV11-2 to TRBJ2-7; D might be TRBD1 (6 bases). Germline V gene lookup returns CDR1 SGHAT and CDR2 FQNNGV. The CDR3 covers 14 residues. V lost 5 bases, J lost 5 bases, and 16 bases lay in between.

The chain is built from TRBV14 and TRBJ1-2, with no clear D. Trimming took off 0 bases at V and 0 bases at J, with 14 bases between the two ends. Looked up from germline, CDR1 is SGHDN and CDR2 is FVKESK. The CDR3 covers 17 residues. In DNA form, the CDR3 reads TGTGCCAGCAGCCAAGATACTCTCAAAGCCCCTAACTATGGCTACACCTTC. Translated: CASSQDTLKAPNYGYTF.

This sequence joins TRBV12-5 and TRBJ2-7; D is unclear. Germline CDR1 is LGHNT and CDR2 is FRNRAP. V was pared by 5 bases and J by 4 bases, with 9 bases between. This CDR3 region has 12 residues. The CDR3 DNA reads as TGTGCTAGTGGTCTCGTGTTGTACGAGCAGTACTTC. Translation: CASGLVLYEQYF.

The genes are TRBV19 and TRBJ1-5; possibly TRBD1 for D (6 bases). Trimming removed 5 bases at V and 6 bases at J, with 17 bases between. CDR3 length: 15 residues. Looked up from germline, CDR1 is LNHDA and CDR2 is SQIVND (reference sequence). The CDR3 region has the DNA TGTGCCAGTAGTTTAGCGGGGGCGGTCATTCAGCCCCAGCATTTT. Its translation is CASSLAGAVIQPQHF.

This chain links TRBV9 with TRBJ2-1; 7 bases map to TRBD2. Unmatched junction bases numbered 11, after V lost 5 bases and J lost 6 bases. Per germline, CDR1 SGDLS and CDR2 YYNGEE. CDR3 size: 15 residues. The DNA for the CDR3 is TGTGCCAGCAGGATAGCGGGCTCCAGCTCCAATGAGCAGTTCTTC. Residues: CASRIAGSSSNEQFF.

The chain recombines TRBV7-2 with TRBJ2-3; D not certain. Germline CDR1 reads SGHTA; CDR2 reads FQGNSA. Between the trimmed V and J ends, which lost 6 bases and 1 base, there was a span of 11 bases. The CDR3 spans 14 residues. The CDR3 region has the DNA TGTGCCAGCAGGCGAGGATGGGGCACAGATACGCAGTATTTT. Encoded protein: CASRRGWGTDTQYF.

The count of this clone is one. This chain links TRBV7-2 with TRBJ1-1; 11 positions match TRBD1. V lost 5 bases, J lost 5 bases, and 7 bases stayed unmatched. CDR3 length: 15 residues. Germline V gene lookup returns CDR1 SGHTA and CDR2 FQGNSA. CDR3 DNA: TGTGCCAGCAGCCCCGGGACAGGGGGTTGGACTGAAGCTTTCTTT. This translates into CASSPGTGGWTEAFF.

The CDR3 sequence is CASSFRAHPYNEQFF. Written as DNA, the CDR3 is TGTGCCAGCAGTTTTAGAGCGCATCCCTACAATGAGCAGTTCTTC. The chain is built from TRBV27 and TRBJ2-1; D remains ambiguous. The V gene lost 3 bases and the J gene lost 2 bases, with 11 bases spanning the gap. This CDR3 has 15 amino acids. Germline CDR1 reads MNHEY; CDR2 reads SMNVEV (reference sequence).

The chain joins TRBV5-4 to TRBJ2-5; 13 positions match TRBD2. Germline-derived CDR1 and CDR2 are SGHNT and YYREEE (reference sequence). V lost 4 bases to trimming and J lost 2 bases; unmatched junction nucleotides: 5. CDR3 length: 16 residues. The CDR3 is CASSKGTSGDQETQYF. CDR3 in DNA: TGTGCCAGCAGCAAGGGGACTAGCGGGGATCAAGAGACCCAGTACTTC. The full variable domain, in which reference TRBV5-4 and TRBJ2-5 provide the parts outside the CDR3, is ETGVTQSPTHLIKTRGQQVTLRCSSQSGHNTVSWYQQALGQGPQFIFQYYREEENGRGNFPPRFSGLQFPNYSSELNVNALELDDSALYLCASSKGTSGDQETQYFGPGTRLLVL.

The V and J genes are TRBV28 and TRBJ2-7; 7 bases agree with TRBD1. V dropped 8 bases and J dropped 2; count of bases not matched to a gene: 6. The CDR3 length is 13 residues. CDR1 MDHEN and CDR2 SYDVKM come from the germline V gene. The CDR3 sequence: CASAFDRAYEQYF. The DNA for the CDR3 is TGTGCCAGCGCCTTCGACAGGGCCTACGAGCAGTACTTC.

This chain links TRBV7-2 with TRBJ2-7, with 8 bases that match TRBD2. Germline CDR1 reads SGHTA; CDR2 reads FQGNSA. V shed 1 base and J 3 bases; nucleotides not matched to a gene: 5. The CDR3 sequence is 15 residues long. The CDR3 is CASSLEAGAHYEQYF. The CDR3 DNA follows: TGTGCCAGCAGCTTAGAAGCGGGAGCCCACTACGAGCAGTACTTC. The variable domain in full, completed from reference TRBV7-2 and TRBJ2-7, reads GAGVSQSPSNKVTEKGKDVELRCDPISGHTALYWYRQSLGQGLEFLIYFQGNSAPDKSGLPSDRFSAERTGGSVSTLTIQRTQQEDSAVYLCASSLEAGAHYEQYFGPGTRLTVT.

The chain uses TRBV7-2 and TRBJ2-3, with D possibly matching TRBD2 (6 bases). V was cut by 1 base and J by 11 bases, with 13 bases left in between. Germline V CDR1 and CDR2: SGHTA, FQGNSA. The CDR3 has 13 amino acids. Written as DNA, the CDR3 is TGTGCCAGCAGCTTAGGTTATGGAGCGGGGCAGTATTTT. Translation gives CASSLGYGAGQYF.

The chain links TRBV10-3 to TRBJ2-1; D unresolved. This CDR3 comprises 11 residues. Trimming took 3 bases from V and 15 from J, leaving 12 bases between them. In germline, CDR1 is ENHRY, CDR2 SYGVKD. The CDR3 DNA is TGTGCCATCAGTGAAAGTTCCCTAAGGTTCTTC. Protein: CAISESSLRFF.

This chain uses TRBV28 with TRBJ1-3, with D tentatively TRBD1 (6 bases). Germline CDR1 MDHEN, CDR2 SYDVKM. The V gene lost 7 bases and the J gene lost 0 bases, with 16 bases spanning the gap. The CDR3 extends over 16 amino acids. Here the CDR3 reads CASTHPGASSGNTIYF. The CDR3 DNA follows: TGTGCCAGCACCCACCCAGGGGCTAGCTCTGGAAACACCATATATTTT.

The CDR3 nucleotides read TGCGCCAGCAGAGACCCTGGAAACACCATATATTTT. Amino acid sequence: CASRDPGNTIYF. The V gene is TRBV5-1, the J gene TRBJ1-3; D not resolved. This CDR3 is built from 12 residues. The V end was cut by 5 bases, the J end by 2 bases, with 5 bases between. The germline V gene encodes CDR1 SGHRS and CDR2 YFSETQ.

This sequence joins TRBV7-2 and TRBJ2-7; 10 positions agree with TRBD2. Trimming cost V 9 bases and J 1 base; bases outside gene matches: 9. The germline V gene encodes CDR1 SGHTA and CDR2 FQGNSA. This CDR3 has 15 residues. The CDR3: CASGPLAGESYEQYF. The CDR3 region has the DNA TGTGCCAGTGGCCCTCTAGCGGGAGAGTCCTACGAGCAGTACTTC.

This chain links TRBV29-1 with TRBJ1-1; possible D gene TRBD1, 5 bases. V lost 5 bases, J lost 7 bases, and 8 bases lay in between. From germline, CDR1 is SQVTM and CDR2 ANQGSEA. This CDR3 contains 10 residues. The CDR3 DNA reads TGCAGCGTTACGACAGTTGAAGCTTTCTTT. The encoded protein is CSVTTVEAFF.

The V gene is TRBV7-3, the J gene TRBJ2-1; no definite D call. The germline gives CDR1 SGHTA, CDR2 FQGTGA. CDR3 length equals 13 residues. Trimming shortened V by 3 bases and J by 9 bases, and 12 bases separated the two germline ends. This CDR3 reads CASSLSKASEQFF. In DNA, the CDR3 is TGTGCCAGCAGCTTGTCTAAAGCTAGTGAGCAGTTCTTC.

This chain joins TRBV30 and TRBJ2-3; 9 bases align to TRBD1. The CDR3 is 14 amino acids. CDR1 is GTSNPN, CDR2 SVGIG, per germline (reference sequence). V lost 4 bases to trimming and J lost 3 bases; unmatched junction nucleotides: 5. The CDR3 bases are TGTGCCTGGAAACAGGGGGCGGCAACAGATACGCAGTATTTT. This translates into CAWKQGAATDTQYF. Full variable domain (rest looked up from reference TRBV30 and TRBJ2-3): SQTIHQWPATLVQPVGSPLSLECTVEGTSNPNLYWYRQAAGRGLQLLFYSVGIGQISSEVPQNLSASRPQDRQFILSSKKLLLSDSGFYLCAWKQGAATDTQYFGPGTRLTVL.

For the CDR3, the DNA is TGTGCCAGCAGCTTTTTAGTTTGGGAGCAGTACTTC. Encoded protein: CASSFLVWEQYF. The chain joins TRBV7-9 to TRBJ2-7, with no clear D. Trimming removed 3 bases from V and 7 bases from J, with 10 bases in between. Germline CDR1 SEHNR, CDR2 FQNEAQ (reference sequence). CDR3 length: 12 residues.

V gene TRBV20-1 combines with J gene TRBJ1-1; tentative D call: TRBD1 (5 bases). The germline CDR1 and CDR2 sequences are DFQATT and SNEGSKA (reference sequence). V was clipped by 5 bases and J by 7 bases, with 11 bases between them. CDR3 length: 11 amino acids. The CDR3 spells CSAPQGFEAFF. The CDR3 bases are TGCAGTGCTCCGCAGGGTTTTGAAGCTTTCTTT.

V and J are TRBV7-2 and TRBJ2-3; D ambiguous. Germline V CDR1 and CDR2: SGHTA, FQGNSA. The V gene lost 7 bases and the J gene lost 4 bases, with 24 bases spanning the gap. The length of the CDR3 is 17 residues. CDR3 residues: CASISFTMGRPPDTQYF. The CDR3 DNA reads TGTGCCAGCATCTCCTTCACCATGGGTCGGCCACCAGATACGCAGTATTTT. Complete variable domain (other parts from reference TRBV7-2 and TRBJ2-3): GAGVSQSPSNKVTEKGKDVELRCDPISGHTALYWYRQSLGQGLEFLIYFQGNSAPDKSGLPSDRFSAERTGGSVSTLTIQRTQQEDSAVYLCASISFTMGRPPDTQYFGPGTRLTVL.

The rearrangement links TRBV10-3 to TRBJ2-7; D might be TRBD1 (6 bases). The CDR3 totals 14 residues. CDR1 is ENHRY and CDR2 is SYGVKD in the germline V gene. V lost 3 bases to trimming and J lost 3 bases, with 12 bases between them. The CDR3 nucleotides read TGTGCCATCAGTGATCGGACAGAGGACTACGAGCAGTACTTC. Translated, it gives CAISDRTEDYEQYF.

CDR3 in DNA: TGTGCCAGCATCCGGGGTGAGACCCAGTACTTC. This codes for CASIRGETQYF. The J gene is TRBJ2-5, the V gene TRBV6-1; a possible D gene is TRBD2 (5 bases). CDR3 length equals 11 residues. Germline lookup yields CDR1 MNHNS and CDR2 SASEGT. V lost 7 bases and J lost 5, with 8 bases in between.

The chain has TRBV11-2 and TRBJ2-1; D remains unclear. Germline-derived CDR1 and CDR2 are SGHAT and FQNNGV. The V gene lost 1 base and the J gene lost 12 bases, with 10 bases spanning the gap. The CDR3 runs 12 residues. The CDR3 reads CASSLGVFGQFF. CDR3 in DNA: TGTGCCAGCAGCTTAGGGGTTTTTGGGCAGTTCTTC.

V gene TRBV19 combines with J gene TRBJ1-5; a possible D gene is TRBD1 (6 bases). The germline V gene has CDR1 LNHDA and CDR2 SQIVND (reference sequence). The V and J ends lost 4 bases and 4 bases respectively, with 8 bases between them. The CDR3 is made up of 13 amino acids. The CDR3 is CASSKGGNQPQHF. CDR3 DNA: TGTGCCAGTAGTAAAGGGGGTAATCAGCCCCAGCATTTT.

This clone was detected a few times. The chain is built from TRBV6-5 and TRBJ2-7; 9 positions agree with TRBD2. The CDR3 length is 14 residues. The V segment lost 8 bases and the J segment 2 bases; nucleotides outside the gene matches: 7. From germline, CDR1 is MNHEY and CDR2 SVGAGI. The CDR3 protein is CASGRLAVPYEQYF. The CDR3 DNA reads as TGTGCCAGCGGTCGACTAGCGGTACCCTACGAGCAGTACTTC.

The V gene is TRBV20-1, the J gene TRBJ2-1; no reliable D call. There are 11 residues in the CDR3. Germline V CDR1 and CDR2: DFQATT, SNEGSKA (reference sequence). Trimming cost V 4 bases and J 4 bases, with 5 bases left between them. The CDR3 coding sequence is TGCAGTGCTATCAATTACAATGAGCAGTTCTTC. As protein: CSAINYNEQFF.